The 5 T cell receptor beta chains below all came from one sample that was sequenced in a study of early T cells in non-severe SARS-CoV-2 infection. TCRdb re-derived calls from the 5' RACE reads in MiXCR, one entry per CDR3 protein. The data contain some 50,000 distinct CDR3 sequences, under 11% of them singletons. Sequenced sample: whole blood. The source of these receptors is an adult who was a healthcare worker with PCR-confirmed SARS-CoV-2 infection or an uninfected control (not recorded which).

Many counts were recorded for this clonotype. V gene TRBV7-2 combines with J gene TRBJ2-3, with 12 positions matching TRBD2. With V trimmed by 2 bases and J by 4 bases, 4 bases remained unmatched. This CDR3 region has 16 residues. Germline V gives CDR1 SGHTA, CDR2 FQGNSA. The CDR3 DNA sequence: TGTGCCAGCAGCTTAATCCTAGCGGGAGGGTCAGATACGCAGTATTTT. Its protein is CASSLILAGGSDTQYF. The full variable domain, with the rest looked up from reference TRBV7-2 and TRBJ2-3, is GAGVSQSPSNKVTEKGKDVELRCDPISGHTALYWYRQSLGQGLEFLIYFQGNSAPDKSGLPSDRFSAERTGGSVSTLTIQRTQQEDSAVYLCASSLILAGGSDTQYFGPGTRLTVL.

In its sample, this clonotype was seen many times. J is TRBJ2-1 and V is TRBV2, with D perhaps TRBD2 (6 bases). This CDR3 spans 17 amino acids. Trimming pared 6 bases from V and 7 bases from J, leaving 25 bases between. Germline V gene sequence: CDR1 SNHLY, CDR2 FYNNEI. The chain's CDR3 is CASSSRAGSPTENEQFF. In DNA, the CDR3 is TGTGCCAGCAGCTCACGGGCCGGGAGCCCTACGGAAAATGAGCAGTTCTTC.

As for this clonotype: Relative to the germline gene, one junction end is altered; a read error may explain this. The chain has TRBV5-4 and TRBJ1-1, with unresolved D. Germline CDR1 and CDR2: SGHNT and YYREEE (reference sequence). The CDR3 runs 13 residues. CDR3 residues: CASSLIQNTVAFF. The CDR3 DNA sequence: TGTGCCAGCAGCTTGATACAGAACACTGTAGCTTTCTTT. The entire variable domain, with the rest obtained from reference TRBV5-4 and TRBJ1-1, is as follows: ETGVTQSPTHLIKTRGQQVTLRCSSQSGHNTVSWYQQALGQGPQFIFQYYREEENGRGNFPPRFSGLQFPNYSSELNVNALELDDSALYLCASSLIQNTVAFFGQGTRLTVV.

In its sample, this clonotype was seen once. The V gene is TRBV5-1, the J gene TRBJ2-2; weak D call: TRBD2 (5 bases). Germline V gene sequence: CDR1 SGHRS, CDR2 YFSETQ. CDR3 length: 15 amino acids. V lost 4 bases and J 4 bases, leaving 14 bases between the germline ends. CDR3 sequence (DNA): TGCGCCAGCAGCCCGGAGGTGGTCCGCACCGGGGAGCTGTTTTTT. This gives the protein CASSPEVVRTGELFF.

This clonotype has more than one count but fewer than ten. A junction boundary mismatches the germline segment, possibly from a read error. This chain uses TRBV5-1 with TRBJ1-3, with 7 nucleotides matching TRBD1. The CDR3 runs 16 residues. Germline-derived CDR1 and CDR2 are SGHRS and YFSETQ. CDR3 region: CASSAGQPSSRNTIYF. CDR3 bases: TGCGCCAGCAGCGCGGGACAGCCGAGCTCTAGAAACACCATATATTTT. The full variable domain, with the rest looked up from reference TRBV5-1 and TRBJ1-3, is KAGVTQTPRYLIKTRGQQVTLSCSPISGHRSVSWYQQTPGQGLQFLFEYFSETQRNKGNFPGRFSGRQFSNSRSEMNVSTLELGDSALYLCASSAGQPSSRNTIYFGEGSWLTVV.